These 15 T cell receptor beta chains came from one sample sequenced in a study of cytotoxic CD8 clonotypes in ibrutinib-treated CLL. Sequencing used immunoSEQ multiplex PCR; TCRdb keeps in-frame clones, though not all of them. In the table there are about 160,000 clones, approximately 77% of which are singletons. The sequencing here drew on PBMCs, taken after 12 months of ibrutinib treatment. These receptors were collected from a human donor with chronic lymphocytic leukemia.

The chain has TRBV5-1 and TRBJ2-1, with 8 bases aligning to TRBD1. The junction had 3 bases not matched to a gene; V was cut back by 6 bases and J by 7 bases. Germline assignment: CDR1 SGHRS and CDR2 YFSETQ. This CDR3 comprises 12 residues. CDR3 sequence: CASTDRGNEQFF. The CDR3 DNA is TGCGCCAGCACCGACAGGGGTAATGAGCAGTTCTTC.

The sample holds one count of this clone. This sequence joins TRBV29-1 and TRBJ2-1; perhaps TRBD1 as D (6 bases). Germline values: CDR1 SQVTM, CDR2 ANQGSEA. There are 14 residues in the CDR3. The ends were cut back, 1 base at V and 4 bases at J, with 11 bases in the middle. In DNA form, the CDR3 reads TGCAGCGTTGAAGGGGGGCGCGGTTACAATGAGCAGTTCTTC. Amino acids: CSVEGGRGYNEQFF.

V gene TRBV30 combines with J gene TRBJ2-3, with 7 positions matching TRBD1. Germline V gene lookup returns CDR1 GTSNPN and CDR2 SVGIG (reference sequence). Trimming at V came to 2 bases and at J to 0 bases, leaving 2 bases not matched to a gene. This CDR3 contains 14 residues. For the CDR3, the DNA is TGTGCCTGGAGTTGGGGACAGAGCACAGATACGCAGTATTTT. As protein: CAWSWGQSTDTQYF.

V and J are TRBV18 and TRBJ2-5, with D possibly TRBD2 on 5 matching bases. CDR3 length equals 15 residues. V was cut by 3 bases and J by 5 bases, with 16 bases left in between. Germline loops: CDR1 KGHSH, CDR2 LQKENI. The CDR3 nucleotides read TGTGCCAGCTCACCCAACCGCGGGCTCGGGGAGACCCAGTACTTC. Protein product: CASSPNRGLGETQYF.

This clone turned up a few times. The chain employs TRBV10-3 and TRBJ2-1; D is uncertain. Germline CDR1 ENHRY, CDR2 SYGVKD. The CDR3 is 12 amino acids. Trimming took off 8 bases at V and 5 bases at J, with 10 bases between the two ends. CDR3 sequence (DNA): TGTGCCATCGGACGGACGGACAATGAGCAGTTCTTC. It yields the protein CAIGRTDNEQFF.

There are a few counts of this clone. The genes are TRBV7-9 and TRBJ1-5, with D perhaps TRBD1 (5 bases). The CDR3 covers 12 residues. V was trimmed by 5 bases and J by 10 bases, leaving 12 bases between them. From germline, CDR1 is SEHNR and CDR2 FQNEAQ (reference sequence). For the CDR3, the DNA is TGTGCCAGCAGCCTGGGGGAGGGCCCCCAGCATTTT. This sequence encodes CASSLGEGPQHF.

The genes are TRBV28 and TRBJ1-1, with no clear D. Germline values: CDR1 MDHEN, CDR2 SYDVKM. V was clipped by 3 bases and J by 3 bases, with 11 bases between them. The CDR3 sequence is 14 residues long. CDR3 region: CASSLGHRDTEAFF. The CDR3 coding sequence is TGTGCCAGCAGTTTGGGCCATAGGGACACTGAAGCTTTCTTT.

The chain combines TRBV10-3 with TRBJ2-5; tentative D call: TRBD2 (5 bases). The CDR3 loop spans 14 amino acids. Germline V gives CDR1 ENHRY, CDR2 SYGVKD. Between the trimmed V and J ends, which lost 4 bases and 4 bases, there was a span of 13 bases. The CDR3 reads CAISGGSGRETQYF. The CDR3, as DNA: TGTGCCATCAGTGGTGGGAGTGGTAGAGAGACCCAGTACTTC.

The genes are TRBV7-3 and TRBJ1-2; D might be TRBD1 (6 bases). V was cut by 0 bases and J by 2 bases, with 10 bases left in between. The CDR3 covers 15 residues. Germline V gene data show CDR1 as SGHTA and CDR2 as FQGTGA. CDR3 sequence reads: CASSLTHQGNYGYTF. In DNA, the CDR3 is TGTGCCAGCAGCTTAACTCACCAGGGGAACTATGGCTACACCTTC.

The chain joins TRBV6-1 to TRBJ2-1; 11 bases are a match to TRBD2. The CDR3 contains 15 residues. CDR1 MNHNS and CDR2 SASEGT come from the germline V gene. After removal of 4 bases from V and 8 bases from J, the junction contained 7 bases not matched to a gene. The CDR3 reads CASSGSLAGVDEQFF. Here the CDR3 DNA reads TGTGCCAGCAGTGGATCACTAGCGGGAGTTGATGAGCAGTTCTTC.

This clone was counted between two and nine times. The CDR3 region has the DNA TGTGCCAGCAGCCCGACGAAGATGGGGACGATGAACACTGAAGCTTTCTTT. The encoded protein is CASSPTKMGTMNTEAFF. The chain combines TRBV7-9 with TRBJ1-1; tentatively, D is TRBD1 (5 bases). CDR3 length equals 17 residues. V lost 5 bases and J 0 bases, leaving 19 bases between the germline ends. The germline gives CDR1 SEHNR, CDR2 FQNEAQ (reference sequence). Together with reference TRBV7-9 and TRBJ1-1, the CDR3 gives the full variable domain: DTGVSQNPRHKITKRGQNVTFRCDPISEHNRLYWYRQTLGQGPEFLTYFQNEAQLEKSRLLSDRFSAERPKGSFSTLEIQRTEQGDSAMYLCASSPTKMGTMNTEAFFGQGTRLTVV.

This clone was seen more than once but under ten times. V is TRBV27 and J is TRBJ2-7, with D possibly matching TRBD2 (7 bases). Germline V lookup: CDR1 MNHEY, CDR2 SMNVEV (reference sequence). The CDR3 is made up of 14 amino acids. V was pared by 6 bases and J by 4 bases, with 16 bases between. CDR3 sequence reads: CASSVRGAGYEQYF. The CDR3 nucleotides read TGTGCCAGCAGCGTCCGGGGGGCCGGGTACGAGCAGTACTTC.

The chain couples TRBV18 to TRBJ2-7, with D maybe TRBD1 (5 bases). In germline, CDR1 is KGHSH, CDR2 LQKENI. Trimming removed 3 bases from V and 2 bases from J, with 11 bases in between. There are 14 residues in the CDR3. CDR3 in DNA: TGTGCCAGCTCACCGAAGGGGAAGCCCTACGAGCAGTACTTC. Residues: CASSPKGKPYEQYF.

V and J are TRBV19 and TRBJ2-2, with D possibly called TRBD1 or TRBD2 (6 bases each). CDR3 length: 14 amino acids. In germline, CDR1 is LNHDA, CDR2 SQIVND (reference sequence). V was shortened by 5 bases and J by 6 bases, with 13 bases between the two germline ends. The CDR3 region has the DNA TGTGCCAGTAGTGCTGGGGGCGGGGCCGGGGAGCTGTTTTTT. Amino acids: CASSAGGGAGELFF.

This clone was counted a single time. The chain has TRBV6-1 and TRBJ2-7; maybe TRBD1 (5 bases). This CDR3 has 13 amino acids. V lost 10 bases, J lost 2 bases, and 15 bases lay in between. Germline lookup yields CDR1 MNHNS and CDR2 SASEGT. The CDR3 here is CATRSQGTYEQYF. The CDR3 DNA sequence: TGTGCCACCAGATCGCAGGGAACCTACGAGCAGTACTTC.